The rows below give T cell receptor beta chains drawn from one sample of a study of shared clonotypes between healthy human individuals. The protocol was immunoSEQ multiplex PCR, while the TCRdb copy is restricted to in-frame clones and leaves out a portion. This table holds roughly 1.5 million clones, roughly 98% found once. The specimen sequenced was naive CD4+ T cells sorted from blood. The receptors shown here come from a man aged 25 to 45 in good health. Both conserved end residues are part of each CDR3. A D gene is named only where the DNA matches it firmly. Size is omitted from some rows. Given values are once, few, many or a class for expanded clones.

>TRBD2|TRBV11-3|-|TRBJ2-5
CASSVGGSQETQYF
TGTGCCAGCAGCGTCGGGGGGTCCCAAGAGACCCAGTACTTC
>TRBD2|TRBV7-9|-|TRBJ2-7
CASSSSGLEFRDYEQYF
TGTGCCAGCAGCTCTTCGGGACTAGAGTTCCGCGACTACGAGCAGTACTTC
>TRBD1|TRBV30|-|TRBJ1-2
CAWTLTGDRGVTTF
TGTGCCTGGACCTTGACAGGGGACAGGGGTGTTACCACCTTC
>-|TRBV5-8|-|TRBJ2-1
CASRFLRAAYNEQFF
TGTGCCAGCAGGTTTCTCAGGGCGGCCTACAATGAGCAGTTCTTC
>-|TRBV9|-|TRBJ1-2
CASSVAGNGYTF
TGTGCCAGCAGCGTAGCAGGCAACGGCTACACCTTC
>-|TRBV5-6|-|TRBJ1-4
CASSLLTTNEKLFF
TGTGCCAGCAGCTTGTTAACAACTAATGAAAAACTGTTTTTT
>-|TRBV6-6|-|TRBJ2-7
CASRDISYEQYF
TGTGCCAGCCGGGACATTAGCTACGAGCAGTACTTC
>TRBD2|TRBV10-3|-|TRBJ2-2
CAISGLGQNTGELFF
TGTGCCATCAGCGGACTAGGGCAGAACACCGGGGAGCTGTTTTTT
>-|TRBV5-6|-|TRBJ2-7
CASSPISRGLGEQYF
TGTGCCAGCAGCCCGATATCCAGGGGATTGGGCGAGCAGTACTTC
>TRBD2|TRBV7-8|-|TRBJ2-7
CASSLFRGRENEQYF
TGTGCCAGCAGCTTATTCCGCGGGAGGGAAAACGAGCAGTACTTC
>TRBD1|TRBV5-1|-|TRBJ1-1
CASSLAAGGFGTEAFF
TGCGCCAGCAGCTTGGCGGCAGGGGGTTTCGGCACTGAAGCTTTCTTT
>-|TRBV18|-|TRBJ2-5
CASSPGQTETQYF
TGTGCCAGCTCACCGGGTCAGACAGAGACCCAGTACTTC
>-|TRBV5-5|-|TRBJ2-1
CASSLTGSSYNEQFF
TGTGCCAGCAGCTTGACCGGGAGCTCCTACAATGAGCAGTTCTTC
>TRBD1|TRBV28|-|TRBJ2-7
CASTSGTGGEQYF
TGTGCCAGCACCTCGGGGACAGGGGGCGAGCAGTACTTC
>-|TRBV7-8|-|TRBJ1-4
CASSLSRGGRTNEKLFF
TGTGCCAGCAGCTTATCACGAGGGGGGAGAACTAATGAAAAACTGTTTTTT
>-|TRBV5-1|-|TRBJ1-1
CASSLVGTGTEAFF
TGCGCCAGCAGCTTGGTAGGGACGGGGACTGAAGCTTTCTTT
>-|TRBV14|-|TRBJ2-1
CASSHIPSSSYNEQFF
TGTGCCAGCAGCCATATTCCTAGCAGCTCCTACAATGAGCAGTTCTTC
>TRBD2|TRBV6-1|once|TRBJ2-7
CASSEGLADGSYEQYF
TGTGCCAGCAGTGAAGGGCTAGCGGATGGCTCCTACGAGCAGTACTTC
>-|TRBV7-6|-|TRBJ2-7
CASSLGGLSYEQYF
TGTGCCAGCAGCTTAGGTGGGTTAAGCTACGAGCAGTACTTC
>-|TRBV5-4|-|TRBJ1-2
CASSLRQRYGYTF
TGTGCCAGCAGCTTGAGACAGAGATATGGCTACACCTTC
>-|TRBV4-1|-|TRBJ2-2
CASSQVAGTPTGELFF
TGCGCCAGCAGCCAAGTGGCCGGGACACCGACCGGGGAGCTGTTTTTT
>TRBD2|TRBV30|-|TRBJ2-7
CAWSPWGGKPSRSGEQYF
TGTGCCTGGAGCCCTTGGGGAGGGAAGCCCTCTCGGTCGGGCGAGCAGTACTTC
>TRBD1|TRBV6-1|once|TRBJ2-7
CASSEAPGGVPGF
TGTGCCAGCAGTGAAGCGCCAGGGGGCGTCCCCGGCTTC
>-|TRBV10-3|once|TRBJ1-1
CAISEGGTEAFF
TGTGCCATCAGTGAGGGGGGCACTGAAGCTTTCTTT
>-|TRBV5-1|-|TRBJ1-1
CASSLEGGGRNTEAFF
TGCGCCAGCAGCTTGGAGGGCGGGGGAAGGAACACTGAAGCTTTCTTT
>-|TRBV28|-|TRBJ1-1
CASSLLNTEAFF
TGTGCCAGCAGCCTATTAAACACTGAAGCTTTCTTT
>-|TRBV5-1|once|TRBJ2-5
CASYSGLRETQYF
TGCGCCAGCTACTCAGGGCTCCGGGAGACCCAGTACTTC
>-|TRBV7-9|once|TRBJ2-4
CASSLTSASKNIQYF
TGTGCCAGCAGCTTGACCAGCGCCAGCAAAAACATTCAGTACTTC
>-|TRBV15|-|TRBJ2-7
CATRRVLGAPAEQYF
TGTGCCACCAGAAGAGTCTTAGGGGCTCCCGCCGAGCAGTACTTC
>TRBD2|TRBV4-1|few|TRBJ2-1
CASSQVWREGGEQFF
TGCGCCAGCAGCCAAGTTTGGCGGGAGGGTGGTGAGCAGTTCTTC
>TRBD2|TRBV7-9|-|TRBJ2-1
CASSFRLANDEQFF
TGTGCCAGCAGCTTTCGACTAGCGAACGATGAGCAGTTCTTC
>TRBD2|TRBV5-5|-|TRBJ2-5
CASSLGAGGWETQYF
TGTGCCAGCAGCTTGGGAGCGGGAGGGTGGGAGACCCAGTACTTC
>TRBD2|TRBV5-1|-|TRBJ2-1
CASSLVALAGANEQFF
TGCGCCAGCAGCTTGGTTGCGCTAGCGGGAGCCAATGAGCAGTTCTTC
>-|TRBV5-8|-|TRBJ2-7
CASSSRRYEQYF
TGTGCCAGCAGCTCGAGGCGGTACGAGCAGTACTTC
>-|TRBV7-9|-|TRBJ1-1
CASSLRGGENTEAFF
TGTGCCAGCAGCCTGAGAGGGGGGGAAAACACTGAAGCTTTCTTT